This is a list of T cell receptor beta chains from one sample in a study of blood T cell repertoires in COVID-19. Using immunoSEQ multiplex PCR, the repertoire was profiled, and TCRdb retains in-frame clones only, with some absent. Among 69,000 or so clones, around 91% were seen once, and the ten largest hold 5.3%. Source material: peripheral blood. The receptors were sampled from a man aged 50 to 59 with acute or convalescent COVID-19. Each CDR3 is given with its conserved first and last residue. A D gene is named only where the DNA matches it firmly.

CASSLGGKMNTEAFF TRBV5-1 . TRBJ1-1
CASSFLGHTQYF TRBV11-3 . TRBJ2-3
CASSKRDPTLEQYF TRBV21-1 . TRBJ2-7
CASSLGQGWNEQYF TRBV5-1 . TRBJ2-7
CASSQVGQGGYGYTF TRBV3-1/TRBV3-2 TRBD1 TRBJ1-2
CASAQPGQGADEQFF TRBV5-1 TRBD1 TRBJ2-1
CASRTTGGEETQYF TRBV7-2 TRBD1 TRBJ2-5
CASSLGLAGGYYEQYF TRBV5-5 TRBD1 TRBJ2-7
CASSTTGGAGTQYF TRBV18 TRBD1 TRBJ2-3
CASSLSSSGSLRQYF TRBV27 TRBD2 TRBJ2-7
CASSVEAGVSTGELFF TRBV9 . TRBJ2-2
CASSRALAETQYF TRBV3-1/TRBV3-2 . TRBJ2-5
CATGTGDSGANVLTF TRBV5-1 TRBD1 TRBJ2-6
CASSIDSSGRGGTDTQYF TRBV19 TRBD2 TRBJ2-3
CAISVQGAGQPQHF TRBV10-3 TRBD1 TRBJ1-5
CASSLVYTDTQYF TRBV11-2 . TRBJ2-3
CASGRGTGFGYGYTF TRBV19 TRBD1 TRBJ1-2
CASSLRDRVIYGYTF TRBV7-2 TRBD1 TRBJ1-2
CASSLGLRSYNEQFF TRBV3-1/TRBV3-2 TRBD2 TRBJ2-1
CASSLKQFLMNTEAFF TRBV27 . TRBJ1-1
CASGLVLGHQNEKLFF TRBV12-5 . TRBJ1-4
CASSQVSYSGNTIYF TRBV4-1 . TRBJ1-3
CASSLSPGENTEAFF TRBV5-6 . TRBJ1-1
CASSFTDRDHYEQYF TRBV5-8 TRBD1 TRBJ2-7
CASSVPGQGIYGYTF TRBV6-1 TRBD1 TRBJ1-2
CASRERDSPFQPQHF TRBV4-1 TRBD1 TRBJ1-5
CASSSPGQIFNSPLHF TRBV27 . TRBJ1-6
CASSNRENIQYF TRBV9 . TRBJ2-4
CASSAGAGNTIYF TRBV11-3 . TRBJ1-3
CASSQLLSGRDSPLHF TRBV4-1 . TRBJ1-6
CASGLYRVTVNTEAFF TRBV12-5 . TRBJ1-1
CASSVEAGGSGNTIYF TRBV9 TRBD1 TRBJ1-3
CASSSGHFYEQYF TRBV11-3 . TRBJ2-7
CASRAGTGKEKLFF TRBV2 TRBD1 TRBJ1-4
CASSKELDRQKAFF TRBV21-1 . TRBJ1-1